Listed here are 31 T cell receptor beta chains from one sample, sequenced in a study of CD8 T cells in Susac syndrome. It was with random hexamers that about 0.45 to 1 ug RNA was reverse transcribed. TCRdb itself ran the immunoSEQ multiplex PCR reads through MiXCR, one entry per CDR3 protein. The sample includes about 150,000 distinct CDR3 sequences, about 96% of them seen just once. The sequenced sample consisted of CD4+ T cells from PBMCs. The receptors were gathered from a human donor with Susac syndrome.

The rearrangement uses TRBV12-3 or TRBV12-4 and TRBJ2-2; no reliable D call. CDR3 size: 12 residues. The germline V and J ends were trimmed by 5 bases and 4 bases, with 5 bases remaining between them. CDR3 nucleotides: TGTGCCAGCAGTGTAGGCACCGGGGAGCTGTTTTTT. It is translated as CASSVGTGELFF.

The chain has TRBV4-2 and TRBJ2-5; unclear D gene. CDR1 LGHNA and CDR2 YNFKEQ come from the germline V gene. Trimming stripped 1 base from V and 0 bases from J, with 6 bases between. CDR3 length: 14 residues. CDR3 sequence: CASSQGSNQETQYF. The CDR3 DNA reads TGTGCCAGCAGCCAAGGGTCGAACCAAGAGACCCAGTACTTC.

The V call is TRBV20-1, the J call TRBJ1-5, with D unresolved. V lost 4 bases, J lost 3 bases, and 16 bases lay in between. This CDR3 comprises 15 residues. Germline CDR1 reads DFQATT; CDR2 reads SNEGSKA (reference sequence). CDR3 region: CSATTRAGNNQPQHF. Written as DNA, the CDR3 is TGCAGTGCTACCACGAGGGCGGGGAACAATCAGCCCCAGCATTTT.

This chain uses TRBV5-6 with TRBJ2-1, with 7 bases fitting TRBD1. Germline values: CDR1 SGHDT, CDR2 YYEEEE. J lost 13 bases, V lost 7 bases, and 11 bases had no gene match. The CDR3 has 12 amino acids. CDR3 nucleotide sequence: TGTGCCAGCGCCGACCGGGACAGCTCCCAGTTCTTC. Its translation is CASADRDSSQFF.

J is TRBJ2-7 and V is TRBV2; either TRBD1 or TRBD2 may fit D (5 bases each). CDR1 is SNHLY, CDR2 FYNNEI, per germline. V lost 3 bases and J 0 bases, leaving 15 bases between the germline ends. The length of the CDR3 is 16 residues. CDR3 sequence reads: CASSESPPGRSYEQYF. The CDR3 DNA reads TGTGCCAGCAGTGAGAGCCCCCCGGGACGCTCCTACGAGCAGTACTTC.

V is TRBV27 and J is TRBJ2-7; a weak D match, TRBD1 (6 bases). In germline, CDR1 is MNHEY, CDR2 SMNVEV (reference sequence). V was clipped by 6 bases and J by 2 bases, with 17 bases between them. The CDR3 covers 15 residues. CDR3: CASRETDSLAYEQYV. In DNA, the CDR3 is TGTGCCAGCAGGGAAACGGACAGTTTGGCCTACGAGCAGTACGTC.

V and J are TRBV27 and TRBJ1-1; TRBD1 might be the D (5 bases). Per germline, CDR1 MNHEY and CDR2 SMNVEV (reference sequence). CDR3 length: 15 amino acids. The germline V and J ends were trimmed by 4 bases and 5 bases, with 17 bases remaining between them. CDR3 sequence (DNA): TGTGCCAGCAGTTCACTAGGGACTGCTGGGACTGAAGCTTTCTTT. The encoded protein is CASSSLGTAGTEAFF.

The genes are TRBV12-3 or TRBV12-4 and TRBJ1-1, with 7 bases that match TRBD1. The V gene end was trimmed by 5 bases and the J gene end by 3 bases; junction bases not matched to a gene: 12. The CDR3 is made up of 16 amino acids. CDR3 DNA: TGTGCCAGCAGTGCAACCGGGACAGTCGGCTACACTGAAGCTTTCTTT. It encodes CASSATGTVGYTEAFF.

V is TRBV5-6 and J is TRBJ1-5, with no clear D. CDR3 length: 14 amino acids. Trimming left V 0 bases short and J 2 bases short, with 6 bases between. Germline-derived CDR1 and CDR2 are SGHDT and YYEEEE. The CDR3 sequence: CASSLGMGNQPQHF. The CDR3 coding sequence is TGTGCCAGCAGCTTGGGCATGGGCAATCAGCCCCAGCATTTT.

This chain links TRBV20-1 with TRBJ2-7; D ambiguous. Germline assignment: CDR1 DFQATT and CDR2 SNEGSKA (reference sequence). V was clipped by 4 bases and J by 3 bases, with 7 bases between them. The CDR3 has 11 amino acids. CDR3 sequence reads: CSATTYYEQYF. The DNA of the CDR3 is TGCAGTGCTACGACATACTACGAGCAGTACTTC.

This chain connects TRBV5-4 to TRBJ2-5; no reliable D call. Per the germline V gene, CDR1 is SGHNT and CDR2 is YYREEE (reference sequence). CDR3 length: 12 amino acids. V was trimmed by 1 base and J by 5 bases, leaving 6 bases between them. The CDR3: CASSLMGETQYF. CDR3 nucleotide sequence: TGTGCCAGCAGCTTGATGGGGGAGACCCAGTACTTC.

The genes are TRBV24-1 and TRBJ1-1, with D unresolved. The CDR3 is 14 residues long. The germline CDR1 and CDR2 sequences are KGHDR and SFDVKD. V gave up 4 bases and J gave up 1 base, with 9 bases separating them. This CDR3 is CATSEGDKNTEAFF. CDR3 bases: TGTGCCACCAGTGAGGGTGACAAGAACACTGAAGCTTTCTTT.

The V gene is TRBV18, the J gene TRBJ2-5; 7 bases line up with TRBD2. CDR1 KGHSH and CDR2 LQKENI come from the germline V gene. V shed 0 bases and J 4 bases; nucleotides not matched to a gene: 8. This CDR3 spans 16 amino acids. CDR3 in DNA: TGTGCCAGCTCACCACCCGGAGCGGGAAGGGGAGAGACCCAGTACTTC. It is translated as CASSPPGAGRGETQYF. The whole variable domain, remainder taken from reference TRBV18 and TRBJ2-5, is NAGVMQNPRHLVRRRGQEARLRCSPMKGHSHVYWYRQLPEEGLKFMVYLQKENIIDESGMPKERFSAEFPKEGPSILRIQQVVRGDSAAYFCASSPPGAGRGETQYFGPGTRLLVL.

The chain combines TRBV15 with TRBJ2-6; D is ambiguous. Between the trimmed V and J ends, which lost 5 bases and 2 bases, there was a span of 10 bases. The CDR3 loop spans 15 amino acids. Germline V gene sequence: CDR1 LNHNV, CDR2 YYDKDF (reference sequence). The CDR3 is CATSGYQAGANVLTF. Here the CDR3 DNA reads TGTGCCACCAGCGGATACCAGGCTGGGGCCAACGTCCTGACTTTC.

The CDR3 region is CASSQDPLGVGETQYF. In DNA form, the CDR3 reads TGTGCCAGCAGCCAAGATCCGTTGGGGGTTGGAGAGACCCAGTACTTC. V is TRBV4-2 and J is TRBJ2-5, with D tentatively TRBD1 or TRBD2 (5 bases each). Trimming took 0 bases from V and 4 from J, leaving 15 bases between them. The CDR3 extends over 16 amino acids. In germline, CDR1 is LGHNA, CDR2 YNFKEQ.

The chain is built from TRBV7-8 and TRBJ2-5; D possibly matches TRBD1 or TRBD2 (5 bases each). V lost 10 bases, J lost 4 bases, and 10 bases lay in between. CDR3 length: 11 amino acids. Germline CDR1 and CDR2: SGHVS and FQNEAQ. Written as DNA, the CDR3 is TGTGCCACGGGTGGGGGAGAGACCCAGTACTTC. Its protein is CATGGGETQYF.

The rearrangement links TRBV29-1 to TRBJ1-1; D gene unclear. Trimming removed 4 bases at V and 4 bases at J, with 13 bases between. Germline CDR1 SQVTM, CDR2 ANQGSEA. The CDR3 extends over 13 amino acids. Written as DNA, the CDR3 is TGCAGCGTTGGTACCGGTGGGGTCACTGAAGCTTTCTTT. Amino acid sequence: CSVGTGGVTEAFF.

This clonotype is a singleton in its sample. The J gene is TRBJ1-1, the V gene TRBV29-1, with 8 bases matching TRBD1. CDR3 length equals 12 residues. Trimming cost V 7 bases and J 5 bases; bases outside gene matches: 6. Germline-derived CDR1 and CDR2 are SQVTM and ANQGSEA. The DNA of the CDR3 is TGCAGCGGGACACAGGGGGGGACTGAAGCTTTCTTT. It codes for CSGTQGGTEAFF. Using reference TRBV29-1 and TRBJ1-1 for the parts outside the CDR3, the full variable domain is SAVISQKPSRDICQRGTSLTIQCQVDSQVTMMFWYRQQPGQSLTLIATANQGSEATYESGFVIDKFPISRPNLTFSTLTVSNMSPEDSSIYLCSGTQGGTEAFFGQGTRLTVV.

This clonotype has only one observation. This rearrangement joins TRBV2 to TRBJ2-3; D is unclear. With 4 bases removed from V and 5 bases from J, the gap between germline ends came to 16 bases. Germline values: CDR1 SNHLY, CDR2 FYNNEI. The CDR3 covers 15 residues. The CDR3 DNA reads as TGTGCCAGCAGTGTTTTGCCAGTCACACAAGATACGCAGTATTTT. It specifies CASSVLPVTQDTQYF. Complete variable domain (other parts from reference TRBV2 and TRBJ2-3): EPEVTQTPSHQVTQMGQEVILRCVPISNHLYFYWYRQILGQKVEFLVSFYNNEISEKSEIFDDQFSVERPDGSNFTLKIRSTKLEDSAMYFCASSVLPVTQDTQYFGPGTRLTVL.

This chain uses TRBV10-3 with TRBJ2-1, with D unclear. V gave up 6 bases and J gave up 0 bases, with 6 bases separating them. The CDR3 sequence is 13 residues long. Germline assignment: CDR1 ENHRY and CDR2 SYGVKD. CDR3 sequence reads: CAISAISYNEQFF. The CDR3 DNA sequence: TGTGCCATCAGCGCGATCTCCTACAATGAGCAGTTCTTC.

This chain links TRBV28 with TRBJ2-7; the D is unclear. Trimming left V 5 bases short and J 2 bases short, with 13 bases between. Germline-derived CDR1 and CDR2 are MDHEN and SYDVKM. The CDR3 is 14 residues long. The CDR3 protein is CASSPSHSTYEQYF. The CDR3 bases are TGTGCCAGCAGTCCCTCTCATAGCACCTACGAGCAGTACTTC.

The V call is TRBV30, the J call TRBJ2-5, with 7 nucleotides matching TRBD2. The germline gives CDR1 GTSNPN, CDR2 SVGIG (reference sequence). This CDR3 spans 12 amino acids. The trim removed 4 bases at V and 4 bases at J, leaving 3 bases unmatched. The CDR3, as DNA: TGTGCCTGGAAGTCGGGGGGAGAGACCCAGTACTTC. Protein: CAWKSGGETQYF.

The sample holds one count of this clonotype. CDR3 amino acids: CASSFPPRHPHKETQYF. The CDR3, as DNA: TGTGCCAGCAGTTTCCCCCCCCGACATCCCCATAAGGAGACCCAGTACTTC. This chain links TRBV27 with TRBJ2-5, with D unresolved. The CDR3 is made up of 17 amino acids. Trimming cost V 3 bases and J 5 bases, with 22 bases left between them. Germline CDR1 MNHEY, CDR2 SMNVEV (reference sequence).

This clonotype was observed once. The chain links TRBV9 to TRBJ2-3; D remains unclear. The CDR3 is 16 amino acids. Germline V CDR1 and CDR2: SGDLS, YYNGEE. Trimming removed 3 bases from V and 5 bases from J, with 19 bases in between. The CDR3 sequence: CASSADLPSGRDTQYF. The CDR3 nucleotides are TGTGCCAGCAGCGCAGATCTTCCGTCAGGCAGAGATACGCAGTATTTT. Full variable domain (rest looked up from reference TRBV9 and TRBJ2-3): DSGVTQTPKHLITATGQRVTLRCSPRSGDLSVYWYQQSLDQGLQFLIQYYNGEERAKGNILERFSAQQFPDLHSELNLSSLELGDSALYFCASSADLPSGRDTQYFGPGTRLTVL.

DNA for the CDR3: TGTGCCACCAGCAGTTCAGCAACTAATGAAAAACTGTTTTTT. Amino acids: CATSSSATNEKLFF. The rearrangement links TRBV15 to TRBJ1-4; no firm D call. This CDR3 is built from 14 residues. Trimming pared 3 bases from V and 0 bases from J, leaving 5 bases between. Germline CDR1 LNHNV, CDR2 YYDKDF (reference sequence).

This chain connects TRBV5-4 to TRBJ2-6, with D perhaps TRBD2 (6 bases). Germline CDR1 and CDR2: SGHNT and YYREEE (reference sequence). Between the trimmed V and J ends, which lost 0 bases and 0 bases, there was a span of 10 bases. The CDR3 has 17 residues. The CDR3 DNA is TGTGCCAGCAGCTTGGTAGGGCGGGACTCTGGGGCCAACGTCCTGACTTTC. Amino acids: CASSLVGRDSGANVLTF.

The rearrangement joins TRBV7-2 to TRBJ1-2; 7 bases are shared with TRBD1. Germline CDR1 reads SGHTA; CDR2 reads FQGNSA. This CDR3 contains 16 residues. J was trimmed by 3 bases and V by 5 bases; bases with no gene match: 12. The CDR3 here is CASSTYRTGSDYGYTF. The CDR3 DNA follows: TGTGCCAGCAGCACATACCGGACAGGTTCCGACTATGGCTACACCTTC.

The V call is TRBV10-3, the J call TRBJ1-6, with D perhaps matching TRBD1 (6 bases). CDR1 and CDR2 (germline): ENHRY, SYGVKD. The CDR3 covers 14 residues. V was cut by 6 bases and J by 7 bases, with 13 bases left in between. The DNA of the CDR3 is TGTGCCATCAGCCCCGAACAGGGAAATTCACCCCTCCACTTT. The encoded protein is CAISPEQGNSPLHF.

This clonotype was seen a handful of times. The genes are TRBV5-4 and TRBJ2-5; unclear D gene. The V gene's germline CDR1 is SGHNT and CDR2 YYREEE (reference sequence). The CDR3 is 13 residues long. With 2 bases removed from V and 5 bases from J, the gap between germline ends came to 10 bases. The CDR3 here is CASSLPGQETQYF. In nucleotides, the CDR3 is TGTGCCAGCAGCTTACCAGGTCAGGAGACCCAGTACTTC.

This chain connects TRBV15 to TRBJ2-5, with D perhaps matching TRBD1 or TRBD2 (5 bases each). The germline V gene has CDR1 LNHNV and CDR2 YYDKDF (reference sequence). There are 14 residues in the CDR3. V lost 4 bases and J lost 3, with 12 bases in between. Here the CDR3 DNA reads TGTGCCACCAGCAATTCTATGGGGGAAGAGACCCAGTACTTC. This translates into CATSNSMGEETQYF. Looking up the rest from reference TRBV15 and TRBJ2-5 gives the full variable domain: DAMVIQNPRYQVTQFGKPVTLSCSQTLNHNVMYWYQQKSSQAPKLLFHYYDKDFNNEADTPDNFQSRRPNTSFCFLDIRSPGLGDTAMYLCATSNSMGEETQYFGPGTRLLVL.

For this clonotype: At one boundary the junction diverges from the germline segment, which might be a read error. This chain links TRBV7-7 with TRBJ2-3; D gene unclear. Germline assignment: CDR1 SSHAT and CDR2 FNYEAQ (reference sequence). The CDR3 totals 15 residues. CDR3 nucleotide sequence: TGTGCTAGCAGCCCCATGGTCTCAAGCACAGATACGCAGTATTTT. Protein: CASSPMVSSTDTQYF.